This T cell receptor (beta chain) is drawn from a study of blood T cell repertoires in COVID-19. Study information: Spain, Italy and the United States supplied samples that represented acute and convalescent COVID-19. Nucleic acid was either cDNA or gDNA, and it came from T cells, B-cell-depleted T cells, or PBMCs.

In the authors' methods: Amplification with reference gene primers provided the estimates of nucleated cell counts. TCRdb's table, derived via immunoSEQ multiplex PCR, lists solely in-frame clones and lacks some. The D gene and trimming were derived from the DNA, and the V and J assignments and clone size from that table. The sample consists of under 95,000 clones, 79% of them appearing once. The CDR3 covers 14 residues. Germline V gives CDR1 SGHVS, CDR2 FQNEAQ. V shed 2 bases and J shed 2 bases, with 10 bases lying between them. In this sample, this clone turned up once. This TCR came from a man aged 55-75 years with active or convalescent COVID-19. The sequenced sample consisted of peripheral blood. The chain recombines TRBV7-8 with TRBJ2-7; perhaps TRBD2 as D (5 bases). The CDR3, as DNA: TGTGCCAGCAGCTTACGTGACTATACCTACGAGCAGTACTTC. It translates to CASSLRDYTYEQYF.